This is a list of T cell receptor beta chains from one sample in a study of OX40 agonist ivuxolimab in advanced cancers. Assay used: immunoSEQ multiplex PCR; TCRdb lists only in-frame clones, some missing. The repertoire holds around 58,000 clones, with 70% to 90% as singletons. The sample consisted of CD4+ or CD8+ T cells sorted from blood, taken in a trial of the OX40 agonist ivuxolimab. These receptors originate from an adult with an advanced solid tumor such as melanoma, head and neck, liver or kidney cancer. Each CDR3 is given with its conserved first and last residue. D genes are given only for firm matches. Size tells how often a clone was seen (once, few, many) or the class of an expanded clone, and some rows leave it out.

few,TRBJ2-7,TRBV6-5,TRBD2,CASSDGTIDYF,TGTGCCAGCAGTGACGGGACTATCGACTACTTC
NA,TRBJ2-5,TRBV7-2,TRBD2,CATGLAGYETQYF,TGTGCCACAGGACTAGCGGGGTATGAGACCCAGTACTTC
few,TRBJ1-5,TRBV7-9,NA,CASSSLGGNQPQHF,TGTGCCAGCAGTTCCCTGGGGGGCAATCAGCCCCAGCATTTT
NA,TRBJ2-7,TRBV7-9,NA,CASAGEMRRVQQYF,TGTGCCAGCGCTGGGGAAATGCGCAGGGTACAGCAGTACTTC
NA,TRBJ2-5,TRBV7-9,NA,CASSRETQYF,TGTGCCAGCAGCCGTGAAACCCAGTACTTC
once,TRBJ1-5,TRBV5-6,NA,CASSFGGRSDQPQHF,TGTGCCAGCAGCTTTGGCGGTAGGTCGGATCAGCCCCAGCATTTT
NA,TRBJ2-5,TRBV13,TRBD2,CASSFGAERTRLETQYF,TGTGCCAGCAGCTTCGGCGCGGAAAGGACTAGGTTGGAGACCCAGTACTTC
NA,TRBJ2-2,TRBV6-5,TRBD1,CASSYSGTGYTGELFF,TGTGCCAGCAGTTACTCTGGGACAGGGTACACCGGGGAGCTGTTTTTT
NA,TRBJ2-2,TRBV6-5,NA,CASSYETAFTGELFF,TGTGCCAGCAGTTACGAGACAGCCTTCACCGGGGAGCTGTTTTTT
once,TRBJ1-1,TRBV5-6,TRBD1,CASSAGPGQPPLLNTEAFF,TGTGCCAGCAGCGCTGGTCCGGGACAGCCCCCTCTTTTGAACACTGAAGCTTTCTTT
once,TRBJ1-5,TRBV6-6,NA,CASSLPSNQPQHF,TGTGCCAGCAGTCTTCCTAGCAATCAGCCCCAGCATTTT
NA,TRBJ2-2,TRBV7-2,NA,CASLNTGELFF,TGTGCCAGCCTCAACACCGGGGAGCTGTTTTTT
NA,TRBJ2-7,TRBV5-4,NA,CASSFPEADTYEQYF,TGTGCCAGCAGCTTTCCGGAAGCGGATACCTACGAGCAGTACTTC
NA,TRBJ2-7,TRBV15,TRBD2,CATSLGLAGSYEQYF,TGTGCCACCAGCCTCGGACTAGCGGGGTCCTACGAGCAGTACTTC
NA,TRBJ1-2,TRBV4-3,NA,CASSPGRRGYGYTF,TGCGCCAGCAGCCCAGGACGGAGGGGGTATGGCTACACCTTC
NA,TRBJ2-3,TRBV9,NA,CASSGGITDTQYF,TGTGCCAGCAGCGGGGGGATCACAGATACGCAGTATTTT
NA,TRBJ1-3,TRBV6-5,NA,CASSSGDSGNTIYF,TGTGCCAGCAGTTCAGGGGACTCTGGAAACACCATATATTTT
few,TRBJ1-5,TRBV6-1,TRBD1,CASSERRTGAYQPQHF,TGTGCCAGCAGTGAACGGAGGACAGGGGCATATCAGCCCCAGCATTTT
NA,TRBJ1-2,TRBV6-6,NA,CASSLRTVLDGYTF,TGTGCCAGCAGCCTTCGGACCGTCTTGGATGGCTACACCTTC
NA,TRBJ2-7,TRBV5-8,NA,CASSSWEEGGAYEQYF,TGTGCCAGCAGCTCCTGGGAGGAGGGTGGGGCCTACGAGCAGTACTTC
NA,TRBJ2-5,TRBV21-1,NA,CASSKLRTAQETQYF,TGTGCCAGCAGCAAATTGCGGACAGCTCAAGAGACCCAGTACTTC